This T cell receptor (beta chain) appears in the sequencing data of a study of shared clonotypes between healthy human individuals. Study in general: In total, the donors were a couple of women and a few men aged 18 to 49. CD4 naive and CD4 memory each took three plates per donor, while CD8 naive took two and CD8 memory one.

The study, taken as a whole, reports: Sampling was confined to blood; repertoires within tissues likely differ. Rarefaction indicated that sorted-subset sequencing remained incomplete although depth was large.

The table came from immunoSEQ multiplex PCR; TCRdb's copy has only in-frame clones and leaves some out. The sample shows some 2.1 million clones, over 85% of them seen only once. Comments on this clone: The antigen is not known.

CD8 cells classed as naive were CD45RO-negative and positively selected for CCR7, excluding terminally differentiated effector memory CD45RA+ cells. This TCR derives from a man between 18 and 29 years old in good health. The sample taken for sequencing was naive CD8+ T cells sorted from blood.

The CDR3 spells CASSSAWEGGSAETQYF. In DNA form, the CDR3 reads TGCGCCAGCAGCTCGGCCTGGGAGGGAGGATCCGCCGAGACCCAGTACTTC. The rearrangement uses TRBV5-1 and TRBJ2-5; the match to TRBD2 covers 7 bases. Trimming took 3 bases from V and 5 from J; bases not matched to a gene: 16. CDR1 SGHRS and CDR2 YFSETQ come from the germline V gene. The CDR3 runs to 17 residues.